A selection of T cell receptor beta chains follows, all from one sample in a study of Graves' ophthalmopathy and Graves' hyperthyroidism. TCRdb fed the multiplex PCR reads into MiXCR, producing one record per CDR3 protein. Among 600,000 to 950,000 distinct CDR3 sequences listed, 35% to 50% were seen once. The sequenced sample consisted of peripheral blood. The receptors were gathered from an adult man with Graves' ophthalmopathy. CDR3s include the opening cysteine and the closing phenylalanine or tryptophan. A D gene is named only where the DNA matches it firmly. Clone size is not always given. Where it is, it says once, few, many or a class for expanded clones.

CDR3 DNA	CDR3 protein	clone size	V gene	J gene	D gene
TGCAGTGCTGTAGCGGGGTGGGGTGGGGAGACCCAGTACTTC	CSAVAGWGGETQYF	-	TRBV20-1	TRBJ2-5	TRBD2
TGCAGTGCTGGTCGAGGGACAGGGTTAGACGAGCAGTACTTC	CSAGRGTGLDEQYF	-	TRBV20-1	TRBJ2-7	TRBD1
TGTGCCAGCAGTTTAGACCCGGGGCATGGCTACACCTTC	CASSLDPGHGYTF	-	TRBV12-3/TRBV12-4	TRBJ1-2	-
TGTGCCACCAGCGGGCAGACTTATGGCTACACCTTC	CATSGQTYGYTF	many	TRBV15	TRBJ1-2	-
TGTGCCAGCAGTTTATCCCCAGGAGGTCGCGAGCAGTACTTC	CASSLSPGGREQYF	-	TRBV27	TRBJ2-7	-
TGTGCCAGCAGTGAAGCCCGCTCTGGAAACACCATATATTTT	CASSEARSGNTIYF	few	TRBV10-3	TRBJ1-3	-
TGCGCCAGCAGCTGGGGTCATGAGCAGTACTTC	CASSWGHEQYF	many	TRBV5-1	TRBJ2-7	-
TGCGCCAGCAGGGAACTATTTGCGGGGGACCAAGAGACCCAGTACTTC	CASRELFAGDQETQYF	few	TRBV10-2	TRBJ2-5	TRBD2
TGTGCCAGCAGCGCAAGCGGTCCTCACTACGAGCAGTACTTC	CASSASGPHYEQYF	-	TRBV9	TRBJ2-7	-
TGTGCCAGCAGTTTAATCGGTAGCGGGGGAGAGACCCAGTACTTC	CASSLIGSGGETQYF	few	TRBV12-3/TRBV12-4	TRBJ2-5	TRBD2
TGCGCCAGCAGCCAAGACGACAGTGGAGTATACGAGCAGTACTTC	CASSQDDSGVYEQYF	-	TRBV4-3	TRBJ2-7	-
TGTGCCACCAGTGAACGGGACTTGACGGAGACCCAGTACTTC	CATSERDLTETQYF	many	TRBV24-1	TRBJ2-5	-
TGTGCCACCAGCAGGCCCCAATCCTCTGGAAACACCATATATTTT	CATSRPQSSGNTIYF	many	TRBV15	TRBJ1-3	-
TGTGCCAGCTCACCAGACAACTACGCAGAGACCCAGTACTTC	CASSPDNYAETQYF	-	TRBV24-1	TRBJ2-5	-
TGTGCCAGCAGCCAAGCGGGTTTGGGGAACACCGGGGAGCTGTTTTTT	CASSQAGLGNTGELFF	once	TRBV25-1	TRBJ2-2	-
TGCAGCGTTGGTCTCACCTCGCGGGAGCAGTACTTC	CSVGLTSREQYF	many	TRBV29-1	TRBJ2-7	-
TGTGCCAGCAGCGCCCCCGGGGGACGGGGCTACACCTTC	CASSAPGGRGYTF	-	TRBV7-8	TRBJ1-2	-
TGTGCCAGTAGTACAAATTATGTAGCTGGGGAGCAGTACTTC	CASSTNYVAGEQYF	-	TRBV19	TRBJ2-7	-
TGCAGTGCCGTTCGGACAGGGAGTGCCTACGAGCAGTACTTC	CSAVRTGSAYEQYF	many	TRBV20-1	TRBJ2-7	TRBD1
TGTGCCAGCAGTGAAAACAGGGGGTTGAACACTGAAGCTTTCTTT	CASSENRGLNTEAFF	-	TRBV25-1	TRBJ1-1	TRBD1
TGTGCCAGCAGTTTACTTAAGGGGGCGCGTGGCTACACCTTC	CASSLLKGARGYTF	-	TRBV28	TRBJ1-2	TRBD1
TGTGCCACAACAAGCAACACCATATATTTT	CATTSNTIYF	-	TRBV6-5	TRBJ1-3	-
TGTGCCAGCAGTTTAAGTGGGCGCTTCTCCTACGAGCAGTACTTC	CASSLSGRFSYEQYF	-	TRBV7-6	TRBJ2-7	-
TGTGCCAGCAGTGTGCTAGCGGGCGTGGGGACCCAGTACTTC	CASSVLAGVGTQYF	-	TRBV2	TRBJ2-5	TRBD2
TGTGCCAGCAGCCACCTTGGACAGGGGGGATTGAACACTGAAGCTTTCTTT	CASSHLGQGGLNTEAFF	-	TRBV3-1	TRBJ1-1	TRBD1
TGCAGCGTTGGTACGGGGCTCCAAGAGACCCAGTACTTC	CSVGTGLQETQYF	many	TRBV29-1	TRBJ2-5	-
TGTGCCAGCAGTTCGGTGACCCAAGAGACCCAGTACTTC	CASSSVTQETQYF	-	TRBV27	TRBJ2-5	-
TGTGCCAGCAGTCCGAGAGTGGCAGGGGGCGTTGGGGAGACCCAGTACTTC	CASSPRVAGGVGETQYF	-	TRBV7-9	TRBJ2-5	TRBD1